This T cell receptor (beta chain) was obtained from a study of blood T cells in healthy people across ages. Study findings and constraints: Naive CD4+ cells and diversity were both higher in long-lived donors than in aged donors.

A second PCR, run for about 7 to 11 cycles, used a sample-barcoded 5' primer plus a J-beta primer mix. Using its own MiXCR run on the 5' RACE reads, TCRdb lists one record per CDR3 protein. The table records some 1,800,000 distinct CDR3 sequences, roughly two fifths of them present only once. This clonotype was seen a handful of times. No antigen is known for it. The CDR3 loop spans 13 amino acids. CDR1 is MDHEN and CDR2 is SYDVKM in the germline V gene. With 8 bases removed from V and 7 bases from J, the gap between germline ends came to 15 bases. This TCR was recovered from a human donor in good health. The chain links TRBV28 to TRBJ2-1; D not certain. The sample was blood. This chain's CDR3 is CASRTGSRNEQFF. In nucleotides, the CDR3 is TGTGCCAGCCGTACTGGATCTAGGAATGAGCAGTTCTTC.